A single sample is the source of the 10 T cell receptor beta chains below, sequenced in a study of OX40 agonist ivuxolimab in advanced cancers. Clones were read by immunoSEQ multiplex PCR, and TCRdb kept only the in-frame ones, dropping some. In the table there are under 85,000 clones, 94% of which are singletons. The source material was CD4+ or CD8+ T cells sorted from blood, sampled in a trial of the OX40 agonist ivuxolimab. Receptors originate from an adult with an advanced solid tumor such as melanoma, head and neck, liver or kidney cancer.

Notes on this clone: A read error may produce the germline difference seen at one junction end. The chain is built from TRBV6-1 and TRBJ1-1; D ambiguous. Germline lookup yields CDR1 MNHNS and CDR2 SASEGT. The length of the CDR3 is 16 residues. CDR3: CAISESTRGENTEAFF. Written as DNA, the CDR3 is TGTGCCATCAGTGAGTCGACTCGGGGAGAGAACACTGAAGCTTTCTTT.

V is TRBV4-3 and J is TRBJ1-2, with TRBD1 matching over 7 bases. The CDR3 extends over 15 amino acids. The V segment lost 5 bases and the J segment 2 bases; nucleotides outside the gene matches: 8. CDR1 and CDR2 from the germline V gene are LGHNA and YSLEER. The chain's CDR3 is CASSSFDRVNYGYTF. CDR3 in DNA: TGCGCCAGCAGCTCCTTCGACAGGGTCAACTATGGCTACACCTTC.

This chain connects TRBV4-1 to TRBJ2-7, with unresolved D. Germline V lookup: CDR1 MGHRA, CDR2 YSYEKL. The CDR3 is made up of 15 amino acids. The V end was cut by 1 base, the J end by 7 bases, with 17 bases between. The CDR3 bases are TGCGCCAGCAGCCAAGCCCCAGGTGGAGTAGAGGAGCAGTACTTC. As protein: CASSQAPGGVEEQYF.

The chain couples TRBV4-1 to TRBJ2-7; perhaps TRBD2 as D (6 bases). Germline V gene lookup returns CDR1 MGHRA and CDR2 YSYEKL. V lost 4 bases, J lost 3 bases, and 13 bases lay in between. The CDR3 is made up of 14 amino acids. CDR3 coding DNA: TGCGCCAGCAGCCTGCCGGGGGTAGTCTACGAGCAGTACTTC. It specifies CASSLPGVVYEQYF.

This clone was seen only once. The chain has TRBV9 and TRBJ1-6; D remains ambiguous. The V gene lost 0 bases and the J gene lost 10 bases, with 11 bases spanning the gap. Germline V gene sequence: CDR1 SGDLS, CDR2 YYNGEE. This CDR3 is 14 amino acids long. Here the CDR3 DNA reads TGTGCCAGCAGCGTAGTTCCAGGCGGCTCACCCCTCCACTTT. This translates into CASSVVPGGSPLHF.

The CDR3 spells CATSPLGQDYEQYF. The CDR3 nucleotides are TGTGCCACCAGCCCCCTTGGACAGGACTACGAGCAGTACTTC. The rearrangement joins TRBV15 to TRBJ2-5; 7 bases line up with TRBD1. The last part of the DNA fits TRBJ2-7 better; the J call may be wrong. This CDR3 comprises 14 residues. CDR1 is LNHNV, CDR2 YYDKDF, per germline (reference sequence).

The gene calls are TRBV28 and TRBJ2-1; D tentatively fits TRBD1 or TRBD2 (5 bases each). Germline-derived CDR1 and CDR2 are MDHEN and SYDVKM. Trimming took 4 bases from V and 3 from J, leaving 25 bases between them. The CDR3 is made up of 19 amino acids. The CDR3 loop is CASSSKSGTAGILYNEQFF. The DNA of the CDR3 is TGTGCCAGCAGTTCCAAATCCGGGACGGCTGGGATACTCTACAATGAGCAGTTCTTC.

CDR3 in DNA: TGTGCCAGCAGCCAGAGCGGGGGAAGCTCCTACGAGCAGTACTTC. It yields the protein CASSQSGGSSYEQYF. The chain combines TRBV9 with TRBJ2-7, with 8 bases fitting TRBD2. Germline V gene lookup returns CDR1 SGDLS and CDR2 YYNGEE. With 4 bases clipped from V and 0 bases from J, the junction kept 6 bases outside the gene matches. The CDR3 is 15 amino acids.

CDR3 region: CASSISLGPFTYEQYF. Written as DNA, the CDR3 is TGTGCCAGTAGTATAAGTCTTGGGCCGTTTACTTACGAGCAGTACTTC. The V gene is TRBV19, the J gene TRBJ2-7; D unclear. Trimming removed 2 bases at V and 4 bases at J, with 18 bases between. The CDR3 is 16 residues long. Germline values: CDR1 LNHDA, CDR2 SQIVND (reference sequence).

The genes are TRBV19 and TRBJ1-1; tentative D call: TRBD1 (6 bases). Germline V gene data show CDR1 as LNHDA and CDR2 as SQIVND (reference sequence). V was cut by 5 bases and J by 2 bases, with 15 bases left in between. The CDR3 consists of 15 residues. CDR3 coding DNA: TGTGCCAGTAGTCTAAAGGGGGGGGTAAACACTGAAGCTTTCTTT. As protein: CASSLKGGVNTEAFF.